This TCR beta chain was profiled in a study of T cells after yellow fever vaccination. The table lists this clonotype with a count of one. A read error may account for a junction end that differs from germline. Germline-derived CDR1 and CDR2 are MNHEY and SVGAGI. The CDR3 length is 15 residues. TCRdb ran MiXCR on the 5' RACE reads and lists one entry per CDR3 protein. The sample has about 320,000 distinct CDR3 sequences, around 4.3% seen once. The clonotype was recovered from a man younger than 35 who received the YFV17D yellow fever vaccine. The sequencing here drew on PBMCs, taken 15 days after the yellow fever booster vaccination. The chain employs TRBV6-5 and TRBJ2-1, with D possibly being TRBD1 (6 bases). For the CDR3, the DNA is TGTGCCAGCATGACACAGGGATACTCCTACACTGAGCAGTTCTTC. It is translated as CASMTQGYSYTEQFF.